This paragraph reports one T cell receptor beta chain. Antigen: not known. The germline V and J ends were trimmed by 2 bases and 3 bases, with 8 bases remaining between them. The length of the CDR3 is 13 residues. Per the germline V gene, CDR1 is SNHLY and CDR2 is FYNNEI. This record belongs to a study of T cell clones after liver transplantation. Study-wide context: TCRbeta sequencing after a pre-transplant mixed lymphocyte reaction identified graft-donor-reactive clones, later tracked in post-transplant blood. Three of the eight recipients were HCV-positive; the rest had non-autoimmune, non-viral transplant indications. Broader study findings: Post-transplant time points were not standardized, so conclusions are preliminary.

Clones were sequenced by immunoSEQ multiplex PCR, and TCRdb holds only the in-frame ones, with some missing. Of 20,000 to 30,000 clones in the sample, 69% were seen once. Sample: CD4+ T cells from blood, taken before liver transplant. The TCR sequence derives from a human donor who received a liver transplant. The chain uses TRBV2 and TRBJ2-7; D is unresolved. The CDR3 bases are TGTGCCAGCAGTGAAAAAGGATACTACGAGCAGTACTTC. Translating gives CASSEKGYYEQYF.